Below, one TCR beta chain is given with its context. These data originate in a study of low-dose radiotherapy and immunotherapy resistance in tumors. Time point described: after trial treatment. Treatment in this sample: LDRT plus nivolumab, ipilimumab, low-dose cyclophosphamide and aspirin (RACIN trial). The study gave donors nivolumab, ipilimumab, aspirin, low-dose cyclophosphamide and low-dose radiotherapy. TRAV- and TRBV-specific primers primed first-strand cDNA, covering alpha and beta chains. A constant-region primer paired with the V-primer adapter amplified TCRs over about 20 PCR cycles. TCRdb ran MiXCR on the reads and lists one entry per CDR3 protein. The sample lists just over 90,000 distinct CDR3 sequences; more than 20% were seen once. The receptor was isolated from a female donor with ovarian cancer. Specimen: PBMCs, collected after low-dose radiotherapy plus immunotherapy.

The DNA for the CDR3 is TGTGCCTGGAGCCTACGGGCCCCAGGGGTCTTCTCTGGGGCCAACGTCCTGACTTTC. Translated, it gives CAWSLRAPGVFSGANVLTF. This chain uses TRBV30 with TRBJ2-6, with D possibly matching TRBD1 (6 bases). V dropped 3 bases and J dropped 0 bases, with 21 bases sitting between them. CDR1 is GTSNPN and CDR2 is SVGIG in the germline V gene (reference sequence). This CDR3 is 19 amino acids long.